Following are 19 T cell receptor beta chains from one sample sequenced in a study of Ad26.COV2.S vaccination and SARS-CoV-2 variants (dated by TCRdb to about 2021). Preparation of the library involved the immunoSEQ multiplex PCR assay. The clones in this table, taken by TCRdb from immuneACCESS, are in-frame only. Not every clone is retained; where verified, under half of the shortfall comes from an unresolved V gene, and the cause of the rest is unknown. The sample table lists approximately 480,000 clones, approximately 88% of them with a count of one. The ten largest make up about 13% of the sample. Taken with the paper, the label for treatment or condition translates to: some 20 received Ad26.COV2.S at low or high dose, single or two shots; about 5 received placebo; per-sample allocation not given. For vaccine and placebo recipients, repertoires were sequenced using samples collected on day 63 after the first injection.

Sample: peripheral blood, taken in a trial of Ad26.COV2.S vaccine versus placebo. The receptors here all came from a person between 18 and 65 years old who received the Ad26.COV2.S COVID-19 vaccine or a placebo.

This clone was seen once. This chain joins TRBV7-3 and TRBJ1-1; tentative D call: TRBD1 (5 bases). V lost 5 bases, J lost 5 bases, and 15 bases lay in between. The CDR3 totals 14 residues. Germline V gene sequence: CDR1 SGHTA, CDR2 FQGTGA. CDR3 sequence (DNA): TGTGCCAGCAGCCAGTGGGGCCGGGGAACTGAAGCTTTCTTT. Amino acid sequence: CASSQWGRGTEAFF.

The rearrangement uses TRBV24-1 and TRBJ2-5; D gene ambiguous. The CDR3 is 11 amino acids. CDR1 and CDR2 from the germline V gene are KGHDR and SFDVKD. The CDR3 DNA is TGTGCAAATGGTCCTCCGGGGACCCAGTACTTC. Encoded protein: CANGPPGTQYF.

This clone was observed a handful of times. The V call is TRBV10-3, the J call TRBJ2-1, with a weak D call TRBD2 (6 bases). CDR1 ENHRY and CDR2 SYGVKD come from the germline V gene. V was pared by 10 bases and J by 8 bases, with 15 bases between. There are 12 residues in the CDR3. The chain's CDR3 is CATRLDADEQFF. For the CDR3, the DNA is TGTGCCACAAGACTAGATGCAGATGAGCAGTTCTTC.

V gene TRBV10-2 combines with J gene TRBJ2-3; D is possibly TRBD1 or TRBD2 (5 bases each). V lost 7 bases, J lost 2 bases, and 10 bases lay in between. The CDR3 is made up of 13 amino acids. Germline V CDR1 and CDR2: WSHSY, SAAADI. CDR3 nucleotides: TGCGCCAGCACCGGGACGGACACAGATACGCAGTATTTT. Translation gives CASTGTDTDTQYF.

This chain joins TRBV5-4 and TRBJ2-1; D tentatively fits TRBD1 or TRBD2 (5 bases each). The germline V gene encodes CDR1 SGHNT and CDR2 YYREEE (reference sequence). With 4 bases removed from V and 0 bases from J, the gap between germline ends came to 11 bases. The CDR3 has 15 residues. CDR3 nucleotide sequence: TGTGCCAGCAGCCCGGGACCACGCTCCTACAATGAGCAGTTCTTC. Its translation is CASSPGPRSYNEQFF.

The J gene is TRBJ2-7, the V gene TRBV19, with D hard to call. V lost 0 bases and J lost 4, with 10 bases in between. This CDR3 is built from 14 residues. CDR1 and CDR2 from the germline V gene are LNHDA and SQIVND (reference sequence). The CDR3 protein is CASSIDGRTYEQYF. The DNA for the CDR3 is TGTGCCAGTAGTATAGACGGCAGAACTTACGAGCAGTACTTC.

The CDR3 protein is CATSDSGQGYQPQHF. DNA of the CDR3: TGTGCCACCAGTGATTCAGGGCAGGGTTATCAGCCCCAGCATTTT. The chain combines TRBV24-1 with TRBJ1-5; tentative D call: TRBD1 (5 bases). Germline V lookup: CDR1 KGHDR, CDR2 SFDVKD. The CDR3 is 15 amino acids. V lost 2 bases to trimming and J lost 5 bases, with 12 bases between them.

This chain connects TRBV19 to TRBJ2-1; no reliable D call. CDR3 length: 11 residues. Germline V gene sequence: CDR1 LNHDA, CDR2 SQIVND (reference sequence). Trimming took 4 bases from V and 12 from J, leaving 10 bases between them. The CDR3 sequence: CASSTGVWQFF. The CDR3 coding sequence is TGTGCCAGTAGTACTGGAGTGTGGCAGTTCTTC. Based on the CDR3 plus reference TRBV19 and TRBJ2-1, the full variable domain is DGGITQSPKYLFRKEGQNVTLSCEQNLNHDAMYWYRQDPGQGLRLIYYSQIVNDFQKGDIAEGYSVSREKKESFPLTVTSAQKNPTAFYLCASSTGVWQFFGPGTRLTVL.

The chain joins TRBV6-5 to TRBJ1-2; possibly TRBD1 for D (5 bases). Per germline, CDR1 MNHEY and CDR2 SVGAGI. CDR3 length: 15 amino acids. Between the trimmed V and J ends, which lost 4 bases and 8 bases, there was a span of 20 bases. CDR3 amino acids: CASSSSGLISSGYTF. CDR3 bases: TGTGCCAGCAGTTCCTCAGGGCTCATCTCATCGGGCTACACCTTC.

This chain joins TRBV14 and TRBJ2-2; no reliable D call. V lost 6 bases to trimming and J lost 0 bases, with 11 bases between them. The CDR3 consists of 15 residues. The germline V gene encodes CDR1 SGHDN and CDR2 FVKESK. The CDR3 loop is CASRKGRANTGELFF. The CDR3, as DNA: TGTGCCAGCAGAAAGGGTAGGGCGAACACCGGGGAGCTGTTTTTT. Supplemented by reference TRBV14 and TRBJ2-2, the full variable domain reads EAGVTQFPSHSVIEKGQTVTLRCDPISGHDNLYWYRRVMGKEIKFLLHFVKESKQDESGMPNNRFLAERTGGTYSTLKVQPAELEDSGVYFCASRKGRANTGELFFGEGSRLTVL.

This rearrangement joins TRBV2 to TRBJ2-3; 9 nucleotides match TRBD2. With 1 base clipped from V and 7 bases from J, the junction kept 6 bases outside the gene matches. The CDR3 consists of 15 residues. Germline CDR1 is SNHLY and CDR2 is FYNNEI. CDR3 DNA sequence: TGTGCCAGCAGTGAAGATATAGGGACTAGCTATACGCAGTATTTT. Translating gives CASSEDIGTSYTQYF.

This clone was seen once. The sample carries other DNA sequences with the same CDR3. The rearrangement joins TRBV7-9 to TRBJ1-4; tentative D call: TRBD1 (6 bases). CDR1 and CDR2 (germline): SEHNR, FQNEAQ (reference sequence). This CDR3 is built from 16 residues. V lost 4 bases and J lost 0, with 12 bases in between. The CDR3 protein is CASSSGTLATNEKLFF. CDR3 coding DNA: TGTGCCAGCAGCTCGGGGACACTTGCAACTAATGAAAAACTGTTTTTT.

V and J are TRBV14 and TRBJ2-4; D might be TRBD1 or TRBD2, each matching 6 bases. The germline gives CDR1 SGHDN, CDR2 FVKESK. This CDR3 has 13 amino acids. V lost 3 bases, J lost 10 bases, and 13 bases lay in between. In nucleotides, the CDR3 is TGTGCCAGCAGCCAGGGGGGCAGGACAATTCAGTACTTC. Translated: CASSQGGRTIQYF.

The chain combines TRBV11-2 with TRBJ2-1; TRBD2 matches at 9 bases. Germline V gene data show CDR1 as SGHAT and CDR2 as FQNNGV. There are 18 residues in the CDR3. V lost 1 base to trimming and J lost 4 bases; unmatched junction nucleotides: 11. CDR3: CASSLAYSGRISYNEQFF. DNA for the CDR3: TGTGCCAGCAGCTTAGCCTATAGCGGGAGAATAAGTTACAATGAGCAGTTCTTC.

On this clone: Other DNA sequences in the same sample also yield this CDR3. The chain recombines TRBV27 with TRBJ1-5; D is uncertain. Trimming stripped 3 bases from V and 3 bases from J, with 9 bases between. This CDR3 is built from 14 residues. Germline CDR1 reads MNHEY; CDR2 reads SMNVEV (reference sequence). CDR3: CASSFLGNNQPQHF. The CDR3 bases are TGTGCCAGCAGTTTTTTAGGGAACAATCAGCCCCAGCATTTT.

The chain carries TRBV6-5 and TRBJ1-5; 9 nucleotides align to TRBD1. This CDR3 is built from 12 residues. V lost 10 bases and J lost 6; bases outside the gene matches: 4. From germline, CDR1 is MNHEY and CDR2 SVGAGI. Here the CDR3 reads CATLDRGQPQHF. CDR3 sequence (DNA): TGTGCCACACTGGACAGGGGTCAGCCCCAGCATTTT.

The genes are TRBV3-1 (or the pseudogene TRBV3-2) and TRBJ2-3; TRBD2 aligns across 10 bases. CDR1 and CDR2 (germline): LGHDT, YNNKEL (reference sequence). Trimming took 0 bases from V and 4 from J; bases not matched to a gene: 10. The CDR3 extends over 18 amino acids. As DNA, the CDR3 is TGTGCCAGCAGCCAAGATTCTCCGACTAGCGGGCGAGCAGATACGCAGTATTTT. Its translation: CASSQDSPTSGRADTQYF.

The CDR3 is CASSLIARNTIYF. DNA for the CDR3: TGTGCCAGCAGTTTAATCGCACGAAACACCATATATTTT. The chain is built from TRBV12-3 or TRBV12-4 and TRBJ1-3; D not resolved. This CDR3 comprises 13 residues. Trimming removed 2 bases at V and 5 bases at J, with 7 bases between.

The rearrangement joins TRBV18 to TRBJ1-4; 8 bases agree with TRBD1. Trimming took 1 base from V and 7 from J; bases not matched to a gene: 14. The CDR3 length is 18 residues. Per germline, CDR1 KGHSH and CDR2 LQKENI. CDR3 bases: TGTGCCAGCTCACCACTTATTCCTGGCGGCCAGGGGGCTGAAAAACTGTTTTTT. Protein sequence: CASSPLIPGGQGAEKLFF. Supplemented by reference TRBV18 and TRBJ1-4, the full variable domain reads NAGVMQNPRHLVRRRGQEARLRCSPMKGHSHVYWYRQLPEEGLKFMVYLQKENIIDESGMPKERFSAEFPKEGPSILRIQQVVRGDSAAYFCASSPLIPGGQGAEKLFFGSGTQLSVL.